This is a list of T cell receptor beta chains from one sample in a study of neurological immune-mediated disorders. TCRdb ran MiXCR on the 5' RACE reads and lists one entry per CDR3 protein. The sample lists some 87,000 distinct CDR3 sequences; about 13% were seen once. The sequenced material came from PBMCs. These receptors all stem from a female donor with HTLV-1-associated myelopathy (HAM/TSP). Both conserved end residues are part of each CDR3. Each record gives: V gene, clone size, D gene, J gene, CDR3 DNA, CDR3 protein. D genes are given only for firm matches. A row's size may be missing; if present it is once, few, many or a size class.

TRBV27	many	TRBD2	TRBJ2-1	TGTGCCAGCAGTTCCGCGGGACTAGCGGACGATGAGCAGTTCTTC	CASSSAGLADDEQFF
TRBV28	many	TRBD1	TRBJ2-5	TGTGCCAGCAGTCCCAGGGGGCCGGGCCAAGAGACCCAGTACTTC	CASSPRGPGQETQYF
TRBV5-5	many	-	TRBJ2-3	TGTGCCAGCAGCCGAGATCATTCGGGGAGCACAGATACGCAGTATTTT	CASSRDHSGSTDTQYF
TRBV5-1	-	-	TRBJ2-4	TGCGCCAGCAGCTTGGGGACCCAGGCAGGGAACATTCAGTACTTC	CASSLGTQAGNIQYF
TRBV5-4	many	-	TRBJ2-1	TGTGCCAGCAGCTTGGGGCAGGAGGATGAGCAGTTCTTC	CASSLGQEDEQFF
TRBV14	many	TRBD2	TRBJ2-7	TGTGCCAGCAGCCGAATAGCGGGGCGGTCCTACGAGCAGTACTTC	CASSRIAGRSYEQYF
TRBV5-1	many	-	TRBJ2-6	TGCGCCAGCAGCTTGGATATGGGGCTAGGGGCCAACGTCCTGACTTTC	CASSLDMGLGANVLTF
TRBV12-3/TRBV12-4	many	TRBD1	TRBJ2-7	TGTGCCAGCAGTTTATGGGACAGGGCCTACGAGCAGTACTTC	CASSLWDRAYEQYF
TRBV7-8	once	-	TRBJ2-5	TGTGCCAGCAGCTTAGTAGTTGGGCTAACTAGGGAGACCCAGTACTTC	CASSLVVGLTRETQYF
TRBV12-3/TRBV12-4	many	-	TRBJ1-3	TGTGCCAGCAGTTTGGTCGGACAAGGAAACACCATATATTTT	CASSLVGQGNTIYF
TRBV6-6	many	TRBD1	TRBJ1-5	TGTGCCAGCAGTGCCGGACAGGGGGGTCAGCCCCAGCATTTT	CASSAGQGGQPQHF
TRBV19	-	-	TRBJ2-2	TGTGCCAGTAGTATCTTGGGACTTGGGGAGCTGTTTTTT	CASSILGLGELFF
TRBV20-1	many	-	TRBJ2-3	TGCAGTGCTAGTCGTTACGGCCGGGGGACAGATACGCAGTATTTT	CSASRYGRGTDTQYF
TRBV7-2	many	TRBD1	TRBJ1-5	TGTGCCAGCAGCTCGACAGGGGATCAGCCCCAGCATTTT	CASSSTGDQPQHF
TRBV7-2	many	TRBD2	TRBJ2-7	TGTGCCAGCAGTGGCGCGGGGGGGCCCGGCGAGCAGTACTTC	CASSGAGGPGEQYF
TRBV12-3/TRBV12-4	many	TRBD1	TRBJ2-7	TGTGCCAGCAGTCCCGGACAGGGGGCAGTTTCCGAGCAGTACTTC	CASSPGQGAVSEQYF
TRBV5-1	many	TRBD1	TRBJ1-2	TGCGCCAGCAGCCTGGACAGGGTGAACTATGGCTACACCTTC	CASSLDRVNYGYTF
TRBV7-2	many	-	TRBJ2-7	TGTGCCAGCAGCCCAAAGGGACCGACTACGACCTCCTACGAGCAGTACTTC	CASSPKGPTTTSYEQYF
TRBV6-2/TRBV6-3	-	-	TRBJ1-4	TGTGCCAGCAGGCTCCGGGGGGCGCGGATTGATGAAAAACTGTTTTTT	CASRLRGARIDEKLFF
TRBV14	many	-	TRBJ2-7	TGTGCCAGCAGCCAAGATTCGGCGGGGGCTACGGGAAGGTACGAGCAGTACTTC	CASSQDSAGATGRYEQYF
TRBV20-1	many	TRBD1	TRBJ2-7	TGCAGTGCTCAGACCGGGACAGGGGAGTACGAGCAGTACTTC	CSAQTGTGEYEQYF
TRBV7-8	many	-	TRBJ1-5	TGTGCCAGCAGCTTAGTAGTAGGGGTTAGCAATCAGCCCCAGCATTTT	CASSLVVGVSNQPQHF
TRBV7-2	many	-	TRBJ2-4	TGTGCCAGCAGCTTAGCGGATCGTATTCAGTACTTC	CASSLADRIQYF
TRBV20-1	many	-	TRBJ2-5	TGCAGTGCTAGAGATACTGGTCGGCTCGAGACCCAGTACTTC	CSARDTGRLETQYF
TRBV6-1	many	TRBD1	TRBJ1-4	TGTGCCAGCAGGGAGACAGGGGGCGGTTTTGGAAAACTGTTTTTT	CASRETGGGFGKLFF
TRBV5-1	many	-	TRBJ1-2	TGCGCCAGCAGCTCGACACCAGCGACAGGAATCTATGGCTACACCTTC	CASSSTPATGIYGYTF
TRBV7-9	many	TRBD1	TRBJ2-3	TGTGCCAGCAGCCACGACAGGGCCTCAGATACGCAGTATTTT	CASSHDRASDTQYF
TRBV20-1	many	TRBD1	TRBJ1-2	TGCAGTGCTAGAGGCCTTGGACAGGGGGATGACGGCTACACCTTC	CSARGLGQGDDGYTF
TRBV20-1	many	TRBD2	TRBJ2-5	TGCAGTGCTAGAGATCTGACTAGCGGGGGGGGGTACCAAGAGACCCAGTACTTC	CSARDLTSGGGYQETQYF
TRBV5-6	many	-	TRBJ2-1	TGTGCCAGCAGCGCCTACAATGAGCAGTTCTTC	CASSAYNEQFF
TRBV14	many	TRBD2	TRBJ2-3	TGTGCCAGCAGCCCAGCTAGCGGAGGCACAGATACGCAGTATTTT	CASSPASGGTDTQYF
TRBV12-3/TRBV12-4	many	-	TRBJ2-3	TGTGCCAGCAGTTTGGTCGGCCAAGATACGCAGTATTTT	CASSLVGQDTQYF
TRBV3-1	few	-	TRBJ1-2	TGTGCCAGCAGCCAAGGGGGGGTTACATCTAACTATGGCTACACCTTC	CASSQGGVTSNYGYTF
TRBV20-1	many	-	TRBJ2-3	TGCAGTGCTACCCCACCAGGGACAGATACGCAGTATTTT	CSATPPGTDTQYF
TRBV7-8	many	-	TRBJ2-1	TGTGCCAGCAGCTTTAAAACTACGACCTACAATGAGCAGTTCTTC	CASSFKTTTYNEQFF
TRBV28	many	TRBD2	TRBJ2-6	TGTGCCAGCAGTTTACCCCCCCTAGCGGGGGGTTATACTGAGATCTCTGGGGCCAACGTCCTGACTTTC	CASSLPPLAGGYTEISGANVLTF
TRBV7-2	many	TRBD2	TRBJ2-3	TGTGCCAGCAGCCCCGAACCGGGACTAGGGGCAGATACGCAGTATTTT	CASSPEPGLGADTQYF
TRBV7-2	many	-	TRBJ2-2	TGTGCCCGAGAGCTGGGAACCGGGGAGCTGTTTTTT	CARELGTGELFF